The clone carrying this T cell receptor beta chain was seen at least ten times. Its specificity is unknown. Time point of the sample: persistent/refractory GD, antithyroid drugs over 5 years with positive TRAb. Preparation of the TCR library used RNA extracted from PBMCs. This sample is drawn from a study of regulatory T cells in long-lasting Graves disease. The overall study: Persistent Graves' disease denoted over 5 years of antithyroid drugs plus positive TSH receptor antibodies.

Study conclusions and caveats: New patients shared fewer public clonotypes (approximately 1,000) than persistent patients did (around 2,900). Sampling was limited to peripheral blood rather than thyroid tissue.

The ends were cut back, 2 bases at V and 0 bases at J, with 7 bases in the middle. The CDR3 is 15 amino acids. Germline loops: CDR1 KGHDR, CDR2 SFDVKD. Libraries of TCR beta came from iRepertoire HTBI primers plus Arm-PCR of CDR3 regions. TCRdb recomputed calls from the multiplex PCR reads with MiXCR, one row per CDR3 protein. The top ten hold roughly 27% of the sample, which has more than 300,000 distinct CDR3 sequences, 15% to 20% seen once. Sequencing was performed on peripheral blood mononuclear cells (PBMCs), taken when the disease was refractory, from a patient treated with antithyroid drugs. The rearrangement joins TRBV24-1 to TRBJ1-5; D gene uncertain. The receptor's source is a female donor with Graves disease. CDR3 sequence (DNA): TGTGCCACCAGTGATTCAAGGTATAGCAATCAGCCCCAGCATTTT. Translation gives CATSDSRYSNQPQHF.